This passage covers 20 T cell receptor beta chains from one sample sequenced in a study of T cells in Graves' hyperthyroidism and ophthalmopathy. Template material for amplifying TCR beta CDR3 regions consisted of RNA transcripts. A first-round RT-PCR of the TCR CDR3 used the HTBI primer set. From the multiplex PCR reads, TCRdb called clonotypes with MiXCR, one entry per CDR3 protein. The table lists approximately 330,000 distinct CDR3 sequences, 18% of them singletons. The sequencing sample was made of blood. The source is a woman between 45 and 60 years old with Graves' hyperthyroidism.

The table lists this clonotype with a count of one. This chain uses TRBV19 with TRBJ2-7; D call uncertain. This CDR3 is 15 amino acids long. Trimming stripped 5 bases from V and 2 bases from J, with 16 bases between. Germline CDR1 is LNHDA and CDR2 is SQIVND (reference sequence). The CDR3 DNA sequence: TGTGCCAGTAGTTATAAGTTTGACGGTACCTACGAGCAGTACGTC. Translating it yields CASSYKFDGTYEQYV.

In this sample, this clonotype turned up a few times. The chain carries TRBV30 and TRBJ2-5, with 8 bases fitting TRBD1. CDR3 length: 13 residues. The V segment lost 6 bases and the J segment 5 bases; nucleotides outside the gene matches: 8. Per the germline V gene, CDR1 is GTSNPN and CDR2 is SVGIG (reference sequence). In nucleotides, the CDR3 is TGTGCCTGCACAGGGGGAAATACGGAGACCCAGTACTTC. It encodes CACTGGNTETQYF. Complete variable domain (other parts from reference TRBV30 and TRBJ2-5): SQTIHQWPATLVQPVGSPLSLECTVEGTSNPNLYWYRQAAGRGLQLLFYSVGIGQISSEVPQNLSASRPQDRQFILSSKKLLLSDSGFYLCACTGGNTETQYFGPGTRLLVL.

The gene calls are TRBV29-1 and TRBJ1-2, with D possibly being TRBD1 (6 bases). Germline CDR1 and CDR2: SQVTM and ANQGSEA. V shed 5 bases and J shed 5 bases, with 12 bases lying between them. The CDR3 is 12 amino acids. CDR3 in DNA: TGCAGCGTTCGCGGGGGCGCGTATGGCTACACCTTC. It codes for CSVRGGAYGYTF.

At least ten counts were recorded for this clonotype. This chain uses TRBV7-8 with TRBJ2-5; 8 bases map to TRBD1. V dropped 5 bases and J dropped 5; count of bases not matched to a gene: 7. There are 14 residues in the CDR3. Germline loops: CDR1 SGHVS, CDR2 FQNEAQ. The CDR3 reads CASSPSGGGETQYF. The CDR3 DNA is TGTGCCAGCAGCCCCTCAGGGGGCGGTGAGACCCAGTACTTC. The variable domain in full, with the rest retrieved from reference TRBV7-8 and TRBJ2-5, is GAGVSQSPRYKVAKRGQDVALRCDPISGHVSLFWYQQALGQGPEFLTYFQNEAQLDKSGLPSDRFFAERPEGSVSTLKIQRTQQEDSAVYLCASSPSGGGETQYFGPGTRLLVL.

V is TRBV7-9 and J is TRBJ1-4; D is unclear. The CDR3 is 14 residues long. Germline CDR1 and CDR2: SEHNR and FQNEAQ (reference sequence). V lost 5 bases to trimming and J lost 7 bases, with 14 bases between them. The CDR3, as DNA: TGTGCCAGCAGCGATTTGGCGCGGAGTGAAAAACTGTTTTTT. Translation gives CASSDLARSEKLFF.

The chain joins TRBV29-1 to TRBJ2-3; TRBD1 might be the D (6 bases). The V gene's germline CDR1 is SQVTM and CDR2 ANQGSEA. This CDR3 is built from 13 residues. V lost 4 bases to trimming and J lost 6 bases, with 14 bases between them. CDR3 residues: CSVVGQGFDTQYF. The DNA for the CDR3 is TGCAGCGTTGTAGGGCAGGGGTTTGATACGCAGTATTTT.

This clonotype was counted ten times or more. The V gene is TRBV11-2, the J gene TRBJ2-5, with unresolved D. CDR3 length equals 12 residues. Between the trimmed V and J ends, which lost 1 base and 3 bases, there was a span of 3 bases. The germline CDR1 and CDR2 sequences are SGHAT and FQNNGV. The CDR3 DNA reads as TGTGCCAGCAGCTTAGCGAAAGAGACCCAGTACTTC. Protein: CASSLAKETQYF.

This chain joins TRBV20-1 and TRBJ2-7; D is perhaps TRBD2 (6 bases). From germline, CDR1 is DFQATT and CDR2 SNEGSKA (reference sequence). V gave up 6 bases and J gave up 2 bases, with 14 bases separating them. CDR3 length equals 13 residues. Here the CDR3 DNA reads TGCAGTGCGGACCGGCGGGGTGCCTACGAGCAGTACTTC. The encoded protein is CSADRRGAYEQYF.

The chain carries TRBV7-8 and TRBJ1-3; D remains unclear. The CDR3 has 16 residues. V lost 5 bases and J 3 bases, leaving 17 bases between the germline ends. Germline V gene sequence: CDR1 SGHVS, CDR2 FQNEAQ. DNA for the CDR3: TGTGCCAGCAGCCTAGGCGGGGTAAAGGATGGAAACACCATATATTTT. Protein: CASSLGGVKDGNTIYF.

The V call is TRBV27, the J call TRBJ2-2, with 7 bases that match TRBD2. The CDR3 length is 11 residues. V shed 9 bases, J shed 6 bases, and the junction held 1 base outside the gene matches. The germline V gene encodes CDR1 MNHEY and CDR2 SMNVEV (reference sequence). The CDR3 region is CASGLAGELFF. DNA of the CDR3: TGTGCCAGTGGACTAGCCGGGGAGCTGTTTTTT.

The rearrangement uses TRBV27 and TRBJ2-7; D possibly matches TRBD1 or TRBD2 (6 bases each). The length of the CDR3 is 17 residues. V was cut by 4 bases and J by 0 bases, with 19 bases left in between. Germline V gene sequence: CDR1 MNHEY, CDR2 SMNVEV (reference sequence). The CDR3: CASSSSRRDTSSYEQYF. The CDR3 DNA follows: TGTGCCAGCAGTTCATCCCGGCGGGACACGAGCTCCTACGAGCAGTACTTC.

This clonotype was picked up many times. The V call is TRBV6-1, the J call TRBJ2-1; D gene unclear. CDR3 size: 11 residues. Germline V gene lookup returns CDR1 MNHNS and CDR2 SASEGT. Between the trimmed V and J ends, which lost 7 bases and 7 bases, there was a span of 8 bases. The chain's CDR3 is CASTVGNEQFF. Here the CDR3 DNA reads TGTGCCAGCACTGTGGGTAATGAGCAGTTCTTC.

This clonotype has a count of ten or more. The rearrangement uses TRBV5-6 and TRBJ1-5; D is undetermined. The CDR3 is 17 residues long. V was trimmed by 2 bases and J by 1 base, leaving 16 bases between them. Germline V gene sequence: CDR1 SGHDT, CDR2 YYEEEE. The CDR3 here is CASSLGGRLRSNQPQHF. CDR3 sequence (DNA): TGTGCCAGCAGCTTAGGAGGGCGATTAAGGAGCAATCAGCCCCAGCATTTT.

This clonotype showed up just a few times. The chain uses TRBV27 and TRBJ2-7; 9 nucleotides match TRBD1. Germline assignment: CDR1 MNHEY and CDR2 SMNVEV (reference sequence). The CDR3 loop spans 15 amino acids. Losses at the gene ends were 4 bases for V and 3 bases for J; bases not matched to a gene: 7. The CDR3 loop is CASSSGQGPFYEQYF. CDR3 DNA: TGTGCCAGCAGTTCAGGACAGGGGCCATTCTACGAGCAGTACTTC.

At least ten counts were recorded for this clonotype. The chain couples TRBV3-1 to TRBJ2-1; 13 bases align to TRBD2. The V gene end was trimmed by 10 bases and the J gene end by 7 bases; junction bases not matched to a gene: 7. Germline V gives CDR1 LGHDT, CDR2 YNNKEL (reference sequence). The CDR3 length is 14 residues. The CDR3 sequence: CATTGLAGTNEQFF. The CDR3, as DNA: TGTGCCACTACGGGACTAGCGGGGACTAATGAGCAGTTCTTC.

Ten or more counts support this clonotype. The chain is built from TRBV3-1 and TRBJ2-3, with 7 bases matching TRBD2. This CDR3 is built from 14 residues. Trimming took 3 bases from V and 2 from J; bases not matched to a gene: 2. CDR1 is LGHDT and CDR2 is YNNKEL in the germline V gene (reference sequence). The CDR3, as DNA: TGTGCCAGCAGCCACGCGGGGGTCACAGATACGCAGTATTTT. Translated: CASSHAGVTDTQYF.

As to this clonotype: Sequence at one end of the junction differs from germline and may be a read error. The CDR3 loop reads CAGSTPFRDLTYNEQFF. The CDR3 DNA sequence: TGTGCCGGTAGTACTCCTTTCCGGGACTTAACCTACAATGAGCAGTTCTTC. V is TRBV19 and J is TRBJ2-1; TRBD2 is a possible D gene (6 bases). There are 17 residues in the CDR3. Germline-derived CDR1 and CDR2 are LNHDA and SQIVND (reference sequence).

This clonotype was observed at least ten times. The chain is built from TRBV2 and TRBJ2-7, with D perhaps given as TRBD1 or TRBD2 (5 bases each). The CDR3 covers 11 residues. V lost 6 bases and J lost 3, with 6 bases in between. Germline V gene data show CDR1 as SNHLY and CDR2 as FYNNEI. The CDR3 spells CASRRGYEQYF. CDR3 nucleotides: TGTGCCAGCAGGAGGGGCTACGAGCAGTACTTC.

J is TRBJ2-5 and V is TRBV28, with a weak D call TRBD1 (6 bases). Trimming left V 6 bases short and J 7 bases short, with 15 bases between. Germline CDR1 reads MDHEN; CDR2 reads SYDVKM. The CDR3 runs to 13 residues. This CDR3 is CASSSGTWGTQYF. In DNA form, the CDR3 reads TGTGCCAGCAGCTCCGGGACATGGGGGACCCAGTACTTC.

In this sample, this clonotype turned up many times. The chain uses TRBV18 and TRBJ2-2, with D tentatively TRBD1 (5 bases). Germline V gives CDR1 KGHSH, CDR2 LQKENI. CDR3 length: 16 amino acids. V shed 3 bases and J shed 0 bases, with 11 bases lying between them. The chain's CDR3 is CASSPLDIANTGELFF. CDR3 nucleotides: TGTGCCAGCTCACCGCTGGACATAGCGAACACCGGGGAGCTGTTTTTT.